This T cell receptor beta chain was identified in a study of blood T cell repertoires in COVID-19. Study-level information: Samples of COVID-19 (acute and convalescent) were obtained from the United States, Italy and Spain. PBMCs, B-cell-depleted T cells, or T cells were the source of the cDNA or gDNA that made up the material.

This CDR3 has 16 residues. V was shortened by 7 bases and J by 2 bases, with 21 bases between the two germline ends. CDR1 and CDR2 from the germline V gene are SGHNT and YYREEE (reference sequence). Sequencing used immunoSEQ multiplex PCR; TCRdb keeps in-frame clones, though not all of them. The sample shows about 240,000 clones, 88% of them seen only once. V usage is TRBV5-4 and J usage is TRBJ2-5, with D possibly matching TRBD1 (6 bases). The sequenced material came from peripheral blood. The clonotype originates from a woman aged 40 to 50 who had recovered from COVID-19. In nucleotides, the CDR3 is TGTGCCAGCGGACCCCGACAGGCAGCCATACAAGAGACCCAGTACTTC. This encodes CASGPRQAAIQETQYF.